A single sample is the source of the 13 T cell receptor beta chains below, sequenced in a study of cytomegalovirus exposure and HLA in healthy donors. In the PCR, 60 Vbeta and 13 Jbeta primers were used. TCRdb keeps only in-frame clones here, not all; method: immunoSEQ multiplex PCR. The sample has around 90,000 clones, roughly 77% seen once. Sequencing was performed on PBMCs. These receptors all come from a human donor in good health.

The CDR3 region is CASSESLTGVGEQYF. DNA of the CDR3: TGCGCCAGCAGTGAGTCTTTAACCGGGGTCGGCGAGCAGTACTTC. This chain connects TRBV10-2 to TRBJ2-7, with D possibly TRBD2 on 5 matching bases. The CDR3 has 15 residues. CDR1 and CDR2 (germline): WSHSY, SAAADI. With 0 bases removed from V and 6 bases from J, the gap between germline ends came to 15 bases.

This chain connects TRBV7-2 to TRBJ2-2, with 8 nucleotides matching TRBD1. The V segment lost 4 bases and the J segment 1 base; nucleotides outside the gene matches: 2. The CDR3 contains 15 residues. Germline V gene data show CDR1 as SGHTA and CDR2 as FQGNSA. CDR3 DNA: TGTGCCAGCAGCTCTGGACAGGGGAACACCGGGGAGCTGTTTTTT. Amino acid sequence: CASSSGQGNTGELFF.

The rearrangement joins TRBV7-3 to TRBJ1-1; a weak D match, TRBD1 (5 bases). CDR1 is SGHTA and CDR2 is FQGTGA in the germline V gene. V lost 2 bases and J lost 0, with 7 bases in between. This CDR3 is 14 amino acids long. The CDR3 bases are TGTGCCAGCAGCTTACAGGGATTGAACACTGAAGCTTTCTTT. It codes for CASSLQGLNTEAFF.

V gene TRBV7-9 combines with J gene TRBJ2-7, with 10 bases matching TRBD1. CDR1 is SEHNR, CDR2 FQNEAQ, per germline (reference sequence). The CDR3 contains 16 residues. The ends lost 5 bases at V and 1 base at J; junction bases unmatched: 8. The CDR3 coding sequence is TGTGCCAGCAGCCTTCCTTGGACAGGGGGTTCCTACGAGCAGTACTTC. Protein sequence: CASSLPWTGGSYEQYF.

The chain has TRBV9 and TRBJ1-2; D is perhaps TRBD1 (5 bases). V was shortened by 0 bases and J by 4 bases, with 10 bases between the two germline ends. The CDR3 loop spans 14 amino acids. CDR1 is SGDLS, CDR2 YYNGEE, per germline. The CDR3 protein is CASSVAGDFYGYTF. The CDR3 nucleotides read TGTGCCAGCAGCGTAGCGGGGGATTTCTATGGCTACACCTTC. Complete variable domain (other parts from reference TRBV9 and TRBJ1-2): DSGVTQTPKHLITATGQRVTLRCSPRSGDLSVYWYQQSLDQGLQFLIQYYNGEERAKGNILERFSAQQFPDLHSELNLSSLELGDSALYFCASSVAGDFYGYTFGSGTRLTVV.

The chain has TRBV5-6 and TRBJ2-3; perhaps TRBD2 as D (6 bases). Germline-derived CDR1 and CDR2 are SGHDT and YYEEEE. This CDR3 is built from 14 residues. Trimming took 4 bases from V and 2 from J, leaving 11 bases between them. The CDR3 spells CASSPTGATDTQYF. In DNA form, the CDR3 reads TGTGCCAGCAGCCCGACGGGAGCCACAGATACGCAGTATTTT.

V and J are TRBV19 and TRBJ2-7, with TRBD1 matching over 7 bases. Germline V gives CDR1 LNHDA, CDR2 SQIVND (reference sequence). This CDR3 is built from 13 residues. Trimming at V came to 11 bases and at J to 1 base, leaving 8 bases not matched to a gene. CDR3 nucleotides: TGTGCCTGTGGGGACAGTGGATCCTACGAGCAGTACTTC. Its translation is CACGDSGSYEQYF.

The rearrangement uses TRBV7-9 and TRBJ2-7, with D tentatively TRBD2 (7 bases). Deletions cut 3 bases from V and 7 bases from J, with 13 bases between. CDR3 length: 13 amino acids. Germline CDR1 and CDR2: SEHNR and FQNEAQ (reference sequence). CDR3 in amino acids: CASSFGGRREQYF. In nucleotides, the CDR3 is TGTGCCAGCAGCTTCGGGGGGCGAAGGGAGCAGTACTTC.

By sample share, this clone is medium-sized (0.01 to 0.1%). This sequence joins TRBV6-1 and TRBJ2-7; D uncertain. Germline V gene sequence: CDR1 MNHNS, CDR2 SASEGT. The CDR3 has 15 amino acids. V gave up 2 bases and J gave up 0 bases, with 11 bases separating them. CDR3 sequence reads: CASSERPGSSYEQYF. CDR3 sequence (DNA): TGTGCCAGCAGTGAACGCCCGGGTAGCTCCTACGAGCAGTACTTC.

This rearrangement joins TRBV9 to TRBJ2-1, with 9 bases matching TRBD2. Per germline, CDR1 SGDLS and CDR2 YYNGEE. Trimming cost V 0 bases and J 4 bases; bases outside gene matches: 5. This CDR3 contains 16 residues. The CDR3 nucleotides read TGTGCCAGCAGCGTAGGTGCGGGAGGGCCATACAATGAGCAGTTCTTC. Its translation: CASSVGAGGPYNEQFF.

The V and J genes are TRBV27 and TRBJ1-1; D possibly corresponds to TRBD1 (6 bases). The CDR3 spans 13 residues. Between the trimmed V and J ends, which lost 6 bases and 5 bases, there was a span of 13 bases. Per the germline V gene, CDR1 is MNHEY and CDR2 is SMNVEV (reference sequence). The DNA for the CDR3 is TGTGCCAGCAGCTACAGGGTCGGGACTGAAGCTTTCTTT. This gives the protein CASSYRVGTEAFF.

The gene calls are TRBV14 and TRBJ2-7; perhaps TRBD2 as D (5 bases). From germline, CDR1 is SGHDN and CDR2 FVKESK. The CDR3 is made up of 14 amino acids. V lost 3 bases and J lost 0, with 9 bases in between. The chain's CDR3 is CASSHGMSSYEQYF. CDR3 in DNA: TGTGCCAGCAGCCACGGGATGAGCTCCTACGAGCAGTACTTC.

The V gene is TRBV6-5, the J gene TRBJ2-1; D perhaps matches TRBD2 (5 bases). Germline loops: CDR1 MNHEY, CDR2 SVGAGI. The ends were cut back, 7 bases at V and 3 bases at J, with 16 bases in the middle. The CDR3 contains 15 residues. The CDR3 bases are TGTGCCAGCAAAGAAGATCCAGCGGTCTACAATGAGCAGTTCTTC. Its translation is CASKEDPAVYNEQFF.